These 8 T cell receptor beta chains share one sample of origin, sequenced in a study of tumor-infiltrating lymphocytes in primary liver carcinoma (TCRdb year 2017). Blood RNA was extracted from unsorted whole blood with TRIzol reagent; germline DNA came from the DNeasy Blood & Tissue kit. Instrument on record: Illumina HiSeq 2500. Using a constant-region primer and ProtoScript II reverse transcriptase, TCRbeta-specific cDNA was reverse-transcribed from approximately 0.5 ug total RNA. Three nested multiplex PCR rounds, following a slightly modified ARM-PCR procedure, were used to build the TCRbeta libraries. The first two PCR rounds used multiplex TRBV1-TRBV30 forward primers with a Cbeta reverse primer, each for approximately 11 cycles. TCRdb itself trimmed the public reads at Q25 with fastp, ran MiXCR and retained productive beta chains. Identical CDR3 proteins give one entry, which carries the most common genes and DNA. Across this sample there are about 310,000 distinct CDR3 sequences, with approximately 58% seen only once. Approximately 17% of the sample lies in the top ten.

Material for sequencing was peripheral blood. The receptors shown here come from a woman aged 30 to 39 with primary liver carcinoma and hepatitis B virus infection.

This clonotype turned up a few times. CDR3 bases: TGCAGCGCCCTCACAGACGGCTACACCTTC. This gives the protein CSALTDGYTF. The rearrangement joins TRBV29-1 to TRBJ1-2, with D hard to call. The CDR3 totals 10 residues. From germline, CDR1 is SQVTM and CDR2 ANQGSEA. V shed 7 bases and J shed 8 bases, with 11 bases lying between them.

This clonotype was counted a single time. Given a much more abundant clone one base away, this may be a read error. The chain links TRBV4-3 to TRBJ1-2; D is ambiguous. Germline CDR1 is LGHNA and CDR2 is YSLEER. CDR3 length: 16 residues. CDR3 protein: CATSQDTRPEYYGYTF. The CDR3 DNA is TGCGCCACCAGCCAAGATACCCGACCCGAGTACTATGGCTACACCTTC.

Details on this clonotype: A much larger clone is a single base away; this may be a read error. The chain employs TRBV6-6 and TRBJ2-2; D tentatively reads TRBD1 or TRBD2 (5 bases each). Germline CDR1 and CDR2: MNHNY and SVGAGI (reference sequence). This CDR3 spans 15 amino acids. The CDR3 spells CASSFDSTNTGEPFF. The CDR3 region has the DNA TGTGCCAGCAGTTTCGACAGTACTAACACCGGGGAGCCGTTTTTT.

The chain employs TRBV28 and TRBJ2-1, with a weak D call TRBD2 (6 bases). The germline V and J ends were trimmed by 3 bases and 6 bases, with 15 bases remaining between them. This CDR3 contains 15 residues. The germline gives CDR1 MDHEN, CDR2 SYDVKM. CDR3 DNA sequence: TGTGCCAGCAGTTTTAGGCTAGCGTCGGGCAATGAGCAGTTCTTC. This sequence encodes CASSFRLASGNEQFF.

V gene TRBV4-1 combines with J gene TRBJ2-5; D gene unclear. This CDR3 contains 13 residues. Germline V gene data show CDR1 as MGHRA and CDR2 as YSYEKL. The germline V and J ends were trimmed by 2 bases and 4 bases, with 8 bases remaining between them. The DNA for the CDR3 is TGCGCCAGCAGCCAAAGCTCCCCAGAGACCCAGTACTTC. It codes for CASSQSSPETQYF.

A note on this clonotype: This may arise from a read error, as a much more abundant clone is one base away. The V call is TRBV6-5, the J call TRBJ1-1; 7 bases align to TRBD1. This CDR3 is 14 amino acids long. The germline V gene has CDR1 MNHEY and CDR2 SVGAGI. The CDR3: CASTQLQGKTGAFF. CDR3 bases: TGTGCCAGCACCCAGCTACAGGGGAAGACTGGAGCTTTCTTT.

This clonotype was counted between two and nine times. V usage is TRBV6-2 or TRBV6-3 and J usage is TRBJ2-2, with D possibly being TRBD1 (5 bases). Deletions cut 6 bases from V and 2 bases from J, with 10 bases between. The germline V gene has CDR1 MNHEY and CDR2 SVGEGT. This CDR3 is built from 14 residues. In DNA, the CDR3 is TGTGCCAGCAGACCTCAGGGCAACACCGGGGAGCTGTTTTTT. Translation gives CASRPQGNTGELFF.

This sequence joins TRBV11-3 and TRBJ2-1; D assignment may be TRBD1 or TRBD2 (5 bases each). Germline CDR1 and CDR2: SGHNT and YENEEA. Trimming took off 9 bases at V and 1 base at J, with 13 bases between the two ends. The CDR3 spans 14 residues. For the CDR3, the DNA is TGTGCCAGGAGCCCAGAGGGGTCCTACAATGAGCAGTTCTTC. It is translated as CARSPEGSYNEQFF.